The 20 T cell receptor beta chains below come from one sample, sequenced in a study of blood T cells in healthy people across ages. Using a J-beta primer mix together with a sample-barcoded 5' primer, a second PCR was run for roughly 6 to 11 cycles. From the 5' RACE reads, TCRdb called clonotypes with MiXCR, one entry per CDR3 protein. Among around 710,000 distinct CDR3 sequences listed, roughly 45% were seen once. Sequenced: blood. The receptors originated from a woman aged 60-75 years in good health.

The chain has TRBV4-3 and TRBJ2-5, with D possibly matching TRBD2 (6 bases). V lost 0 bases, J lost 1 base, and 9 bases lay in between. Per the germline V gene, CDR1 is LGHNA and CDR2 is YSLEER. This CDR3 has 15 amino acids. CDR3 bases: TGCGCCAGCAGCCAAGACCTTAGCGGCCAAGAGACCCAGTACTTC. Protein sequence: CASSQDLSGQETQYF.

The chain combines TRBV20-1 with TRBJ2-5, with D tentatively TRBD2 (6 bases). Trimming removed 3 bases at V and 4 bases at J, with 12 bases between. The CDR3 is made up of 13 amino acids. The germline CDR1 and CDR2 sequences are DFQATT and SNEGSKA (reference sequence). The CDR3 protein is CSASSGVRETQYF. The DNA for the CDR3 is TGCAGTGCTAGTTCGGGGGTACGAGAGACCCAGTACTTC.

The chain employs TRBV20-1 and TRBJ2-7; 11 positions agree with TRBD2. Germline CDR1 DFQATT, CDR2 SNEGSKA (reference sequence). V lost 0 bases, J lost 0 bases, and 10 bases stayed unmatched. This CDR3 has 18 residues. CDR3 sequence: CSARDLLASGGSSYEQYF. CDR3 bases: TGCAGTGCTAGAGATCTATTGGCTAGCGGGGGGAGCTCCTACGAGCAGTACTTC.

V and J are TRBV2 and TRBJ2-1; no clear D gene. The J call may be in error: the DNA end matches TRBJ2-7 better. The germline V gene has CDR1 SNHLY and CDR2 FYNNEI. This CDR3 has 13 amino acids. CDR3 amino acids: CASSTDNYNEQYF. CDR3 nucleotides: TGTGCCAGCAGTACAGACAACTACAATGAGCAGTACTTC.

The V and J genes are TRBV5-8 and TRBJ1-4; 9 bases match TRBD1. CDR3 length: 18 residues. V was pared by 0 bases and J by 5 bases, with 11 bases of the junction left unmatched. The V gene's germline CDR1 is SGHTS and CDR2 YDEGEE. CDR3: CASSLGTGVSGRNEKLFF. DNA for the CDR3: TGTGCCAGCAGCTTGGGGACAGGGGTCTCGGGACGAAATGAAAAACTGTTTTTT.

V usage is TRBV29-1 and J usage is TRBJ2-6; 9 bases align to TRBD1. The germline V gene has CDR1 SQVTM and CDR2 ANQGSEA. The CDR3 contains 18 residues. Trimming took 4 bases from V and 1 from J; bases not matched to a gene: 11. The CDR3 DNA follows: TGCAGCGTTGGATGGACCGGGACAGGGCTGTCTGGGGCCAACGTCCTGACTTTC. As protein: CSVGWTGTGLSGANVLTF.

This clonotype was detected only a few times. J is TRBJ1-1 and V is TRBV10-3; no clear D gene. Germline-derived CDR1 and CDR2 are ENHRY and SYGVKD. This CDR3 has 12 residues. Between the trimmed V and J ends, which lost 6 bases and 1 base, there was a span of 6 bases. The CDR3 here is CAISTSNTEAFF. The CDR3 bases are TGTGCCATCAGCACATCGAACACTGAAGCTTTCTTT.

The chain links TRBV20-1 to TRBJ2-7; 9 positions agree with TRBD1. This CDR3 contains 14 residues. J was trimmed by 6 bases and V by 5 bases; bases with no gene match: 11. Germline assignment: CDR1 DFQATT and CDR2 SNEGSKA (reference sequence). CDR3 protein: CSARGQGSSGEQYF. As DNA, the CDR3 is TGCAGTGCTCGGGGACAGGGAAGTTCCGGCGAGCAGTACTTC.

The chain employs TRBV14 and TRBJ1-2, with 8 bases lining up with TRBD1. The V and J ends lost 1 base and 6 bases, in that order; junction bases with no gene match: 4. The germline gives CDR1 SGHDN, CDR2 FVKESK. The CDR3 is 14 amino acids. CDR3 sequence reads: CASSQGTGYNGYTF. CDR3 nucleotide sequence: TGTGCCAGCAGCCAAGGGACAGGGTATAATGGCTACACCTTC. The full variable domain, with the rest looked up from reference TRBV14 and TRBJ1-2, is EAGVTQFPSHSVIEKGQTVTLRCDPISGHDNLYWYRRVMGKEIKFLLHFVKESKQDESGMPNNRFLAERTGGTYSTLKVQPAELEDSGVYFCASSQGTGYNGYTFGSGTRLTVV.

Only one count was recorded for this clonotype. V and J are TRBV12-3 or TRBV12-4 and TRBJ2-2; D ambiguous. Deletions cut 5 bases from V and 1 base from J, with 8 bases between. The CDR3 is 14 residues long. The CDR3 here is CASSLSWNTGELFF. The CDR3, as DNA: TGTGCCAGCAGTCTCTCGTGGAACACCGGGGAGCTGTTTTTT.

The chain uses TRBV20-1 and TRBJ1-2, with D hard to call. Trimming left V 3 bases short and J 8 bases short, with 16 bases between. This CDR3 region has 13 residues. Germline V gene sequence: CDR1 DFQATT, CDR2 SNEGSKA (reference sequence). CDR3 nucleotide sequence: TGCAGTGCTAGGATCCCAGGCTCTCGCGGCTACACCTTC. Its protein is CSARIPGSRGYTF.

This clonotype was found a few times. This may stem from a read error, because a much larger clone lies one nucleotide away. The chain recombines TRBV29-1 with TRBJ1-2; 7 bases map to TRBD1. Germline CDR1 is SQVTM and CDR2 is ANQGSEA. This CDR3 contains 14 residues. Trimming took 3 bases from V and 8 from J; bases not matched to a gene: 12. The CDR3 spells CSVEAGGRTSGYTF. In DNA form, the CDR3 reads TGCAGCGTTGAGGCAGGGGGGCGGACGAGCGGCTACACCTTC.

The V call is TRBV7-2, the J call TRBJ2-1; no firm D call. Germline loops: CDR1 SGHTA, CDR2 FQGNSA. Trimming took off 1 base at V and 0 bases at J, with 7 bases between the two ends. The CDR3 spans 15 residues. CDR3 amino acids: CASSLEQTSYNEQFF. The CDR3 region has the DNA TGTGCCAGCAGCTTAGAACAGACCTCCTACAATGAGCAGTTCTTC.

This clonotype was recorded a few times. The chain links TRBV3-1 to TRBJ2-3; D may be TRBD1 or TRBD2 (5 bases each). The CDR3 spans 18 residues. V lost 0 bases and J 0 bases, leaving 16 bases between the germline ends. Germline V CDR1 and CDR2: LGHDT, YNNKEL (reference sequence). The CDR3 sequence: CASSQDRVGTASTDTQYF. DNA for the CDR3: TGTGCCAGCAGCCAAGATAGGGTAGGGACCGCTAGCACAGATACGCAGTATTTT.

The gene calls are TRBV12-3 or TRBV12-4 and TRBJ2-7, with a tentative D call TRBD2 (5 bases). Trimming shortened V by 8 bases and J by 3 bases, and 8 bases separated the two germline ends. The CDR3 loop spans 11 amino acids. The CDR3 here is CASLGVYEQYF. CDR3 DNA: TGTGCCAGCCTCGGGGTCTACGAGCAGTACTTC.

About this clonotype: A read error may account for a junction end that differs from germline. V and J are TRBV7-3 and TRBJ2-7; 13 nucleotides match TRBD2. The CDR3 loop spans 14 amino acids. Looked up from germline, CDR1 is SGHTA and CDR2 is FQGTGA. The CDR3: CAGSSGTSGDEQYF. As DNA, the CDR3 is TGTGCCGGCAGCTCCGGGACTAGCGGGGACGAGCAGTACTTC. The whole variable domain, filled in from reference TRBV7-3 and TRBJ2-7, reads GAGVSQTPSNKVTEKGKYVELRCDPISGHTALYWYRQSLGQGPEFLIYFQGTGAADDSGLPNDRFFAVRPEGSVSTLKIQRTERGDSAVYLCAGSSGTSGDEQYFGPGTRLTVT.

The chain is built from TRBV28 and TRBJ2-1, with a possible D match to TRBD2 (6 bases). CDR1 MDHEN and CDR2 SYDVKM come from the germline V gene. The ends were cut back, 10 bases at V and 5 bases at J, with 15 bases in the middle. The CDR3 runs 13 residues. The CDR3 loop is CATRDSGNNEQFF. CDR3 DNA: TGTGCCACCCGGGACTCCGGCAACAATGAGCAGTTCTTC.

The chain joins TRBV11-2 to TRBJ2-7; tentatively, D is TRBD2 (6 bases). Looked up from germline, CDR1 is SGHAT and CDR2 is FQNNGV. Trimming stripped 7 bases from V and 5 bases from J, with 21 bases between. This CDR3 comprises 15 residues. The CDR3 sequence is CASKFPGTSPDEQYF. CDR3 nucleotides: TGTGCCAGCAAGTTTCCCGGGACTTCACCCGACGAGCAGTACTTC.

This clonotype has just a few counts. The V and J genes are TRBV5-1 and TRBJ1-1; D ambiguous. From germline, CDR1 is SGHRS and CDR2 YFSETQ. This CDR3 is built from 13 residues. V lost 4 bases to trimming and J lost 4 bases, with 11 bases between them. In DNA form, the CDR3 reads TGCGCCAGCAGCACAAGTCCCACCACTGAAGCTTTCTTT. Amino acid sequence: CASSTSPTTEAFF.

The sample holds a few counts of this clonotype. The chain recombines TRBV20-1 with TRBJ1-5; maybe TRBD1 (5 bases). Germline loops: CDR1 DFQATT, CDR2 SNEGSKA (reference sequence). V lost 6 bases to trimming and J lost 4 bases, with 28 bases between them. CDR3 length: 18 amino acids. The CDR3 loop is CSAFRGLGAFASNQPQHF. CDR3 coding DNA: TGCAGTGCATTTAGGGGTTTAGGGGCATTTGCAAGTAATCAGCCCCAGCATTTT.